This T cell receptor beta chain is drawn from a study of identical twins. Study findings and constraints: Models underestimated how often monozygotic twins shared out-of-frame TCR alpha. Rather than following the same donors, the conclusions depended on cross-sectional statistical analysis. Insertions were reduced in abundant cord blood beta clonotypes but not in memory repertoires.

A word on this clonotype: Its target is not known. Just one base apart from a much larger clone, this may be a read error. The conserved final phenylalanine or tryptophan is absent from the CDR3, which likely points to a read error.

Through template switching, a universal primer site was introduced, and the cDNA contained unique molecular identifiers. One entry per CDR3 protein, called by TCRdb with MiXCR from the 5' RACE reads. This sample yields roughly 710,000 distinct CDR3 sequences, of which approximately 6% are seen a single time; around 2% belongs to the top ten. This sequence originates from a man younger than 35 in good health. The specimen sequenced was naive T cells sorted from blood.

CDR3 sequence: CASSLGKVEAFS. Written as DNA, the CDR3 is TGTGCCAGCAGTTTAGGGAAGGTCGAAGCTTTCTCT. This chain uses TRBV12-3 or TRBV12-4 with TRBJ1-1; no firm D call. The V gene lost 1 base and the J gene lost 8 bases, with 8 bases spanning the gap. The CDR3 runs 12 residues.